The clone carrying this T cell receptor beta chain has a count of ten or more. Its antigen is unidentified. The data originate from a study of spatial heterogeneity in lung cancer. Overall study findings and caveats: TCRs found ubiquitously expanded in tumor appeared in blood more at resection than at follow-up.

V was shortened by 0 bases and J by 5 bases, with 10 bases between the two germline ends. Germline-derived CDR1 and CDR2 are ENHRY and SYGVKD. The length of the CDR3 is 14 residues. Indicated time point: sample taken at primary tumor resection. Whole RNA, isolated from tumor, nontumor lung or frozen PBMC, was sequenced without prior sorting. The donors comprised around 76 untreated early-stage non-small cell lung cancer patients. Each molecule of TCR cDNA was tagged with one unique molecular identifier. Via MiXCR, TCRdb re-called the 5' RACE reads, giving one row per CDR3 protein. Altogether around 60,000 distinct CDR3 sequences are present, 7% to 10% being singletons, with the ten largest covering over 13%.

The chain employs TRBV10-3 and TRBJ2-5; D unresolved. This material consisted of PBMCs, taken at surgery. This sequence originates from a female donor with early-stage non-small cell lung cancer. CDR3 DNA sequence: TGTGCCATCAGTGAGTCGAATAAGCTCGAGACCCAGTACTTC. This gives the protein CAISESNKLETQYF.